The 14 T cell receptor beta chains below were found in one sample sequenced in a study of blood T cell repertoires in COVID-19. The protocol was immunoSEQ multiplex PCR, while the TCRdb copy is restricted to in-frame clones and leaves out a portion. The sample yields hundreds of thousands of clones, roughly 83% seen once. Specimen: peripheral blood. These receptors were collected from a woman between 50 and 59 years old with acute or convalescent COVID-19.

Here the CDR3 DNA reads TGTGCCAGCAGGCTAGGACAGGGAGCCTACGAGCAGTACTTC. Amino acids: CASRLGQGAYEQYF. The rearrangement uses TRBV2 and TRBJ2-7, with TRBD1 matching 8 bases. Germline lookup yields CDR1 SNHLY and CDR2 FYNNEI. The CDR3 contains 14 residues. Trimming at V came to 6 bases and at J to 2 bases, leaving 6 bases not matched to a gene.

V and J are TRBV5-6 and TRBJ2-7; TRBD1 might be the D (6 bases). Germline CDR1 reads SGHDT; CDR2 reads YYEEEE. The CDR3 spans 13 residues. V lost 4 bases and J lost 2, with 10 bases in between. The CDR3 DNA follows: TGTGCCAGCAGCCTCTGGACAGCCTACGAGCAGTACTTC. Translating gives CASSLWTAYEQYF.

The gene calls are TRBV28 and TRBJ1-2; 7 nucleotides line up with TRBD1. The V gene end was trimmed by 6 bases and the J gene end by 8 bases; junction bases not matched to a gene: 15. In germline, CDR1 is MDHEN, CDR2 SYDVKM. The CDR3 is made up of 15 amino acids. CDR3 DNA sequence: TGTGCCAGCAGCTGGGCGGAGGGGGCTCTCGGGGGCTACACCTTC. The encoded protein is CASSWAEGALGGYTF.

The V call is TRBV6-5, the J call TRBJ1-1; tentatively, D is TRBD1 (6 bases). Trimming pared 6 bases from V and 1 base from J, leaving 6 bases between. The CDR3 length is 12 residues. From germline, CDR1 is MNHEY and CDR2 SVGAGI. The CDR3 nucleotides read TGTGCCAGCAGACAGGGGAACACTGAAGCTTTCTTT. This codes for CASRQGNTEAFF.

The genes are TRBV28 and TRBJ2-1, with a possible D match to TRBD2 (7 bases). This CDR3 has 14 amino acids. The V end lost 5 bases, the J end lost 10 bases, and 18 bases lay between the germline ends. CDR1 MDHEN and CDR2 SYDVKM come from the germline V gene. The CDR3 DNA follows: TGTGCCAGCAGTCATAGGGGGGACTACCAGGAGCAGTTCTTC. Translating it yields CASSHRGDYQEQFF. Together with reference TRBV28 and TRBJ2-1, the CDR3 gives the full variable domain: DVKVTQSSRYLVKRTGEKVFLECVQDMDHENMFWYRQDPGLGLRLIYFSYDVKMKEKGDIPEGYSVSREKKERFSLILESASTNQTSMYLCASSHRGDYQEQFFGPGTRLTVL.

This chain's CDR3 is CASRRQDAGGYTF. In DNA form, the CDR3 reads TGTGCCAGCAGGAGACAGGATGCGGGTGGCTACACCTTC. The gene calls are TRBV12-3 or TRBV12-4 and TRBJ1-2; D possibly corresponds to TRBD1 (6 bases). The CDR3 is made up of 13 amino acids. Trimming removed 6 bases from V and 7 bases from J, with 15 bases in between.

V gene TRBV27 combines with J gene TRBJ1-6; perhaps TRBD1 as D (6 bases). The CDR3 runs to 14 residues. The V end was cut by 3 bases, the J end by 7 bases, with 10 bases between. Germline V gives CDR1 MNHEY, CDR2 SMNVEV (reference sequence). The CDR3 region is CASSFGQGNSPLHF. The CDR3 DNA is TGTGCCAGCAGTTTCGGGCAGGGGAATTCACCCCTCCACTTT.

In DNA form, the CDR3 reads TGTGCCAGCAGCCTCAGGGTACGGACAGATACGCAGTATTTT. Translating it yields CASSLRVRTDTQYF. This chain joins TRBV28 and TRBJ2-3, with a tentative D call TRBD1 (5 bases). V was shortened by 6 bases and J by 3 bases, with 13 bases between the two germline ends. This CDR3 comprises 14 residues. Germline values: CDR1 MDHEN, CDR2 SYDVKM.

This clone is a singleton in its sample. V is TRBV6-5 and J is TRBJ2-3, with D perhaps TRBD2 (7 bases). The CDR3 runs 13 residues. The V end was cut by 6 bases, the J end by 3 bases, with 10 bases between. CDR1 is MNHEY and CDR2 is SVGAGI in the germline V gene. The CDR3 region is CASRGGATDTQYF. For the CDR3, the DNA is TGTGCCAGCAGGGGGGGGGCAACAGATACGCAGTATTTT.

There are a few counts of this clone. This chain joins TRBV27 and TRBJ1-5; 9 bases are a match to TRBD1. V lost 9 bases and J lost 4; bases outside the gene matches: 4. Germline CDR1 is MNHEY and CDR2 is SMNVEV (reference sequence). CDR3 size: 13 residues. CDR3 residues: CASRTGDNQPQHF. DNA for the CDR3: TGTGCCAGTCGGACAGGGGATAATCAGCCCCAGCATTTT.

The V and J genes are TRBV7-9 and TRBJ2-3; 11 bases match TRBD2. The V and J ends lost 4 bases and 4 bases, in that order; junction bases with no gene match: 13. This CDR3 comprises 18 residues. Per germline, CDR1 SEHNR and CDR2 FQNEAQ (reference sequence). CDR3 bases: TGTGCCAGCAGCTCCACTAGCGGGAGAAGGGGGTCGCCAGATACGCAGTATTTT. Translating gives CASSSTSGRRGSPDTQYF.

A word on this clone: No DNA is shown, since the ends of the CDR3 on it are uncertain; the CDR3 is the one TCRdb lists. The V call is TRBV19, the J call TRBJ2-1; TRBD1 is the table's D call and was not checked against the DNA. With termini counted, the CDR3 has 14 amino acids. In germline, CDR1 is LNHDA, CDR2 SQIVND (reference sequence). CDR3: CASRTGTGVGTGIF.

This chain uses TRBV2 with TRBJ1-4; tentatively, D is TRBD1 (5 bases). Germline V CDR1 and CDR2: SNHLY, FYNNEI. Trimming cost V 2 bases and J 10 bases, with 14 bases left between them. The CDR3 loop spans 14 amino acids. CDR3 DNA sequence: TGTGCCAGCAGTGAAAAATTCGGTCAGGGAAAACTGTTTTTT. Translation gives CASSEKFGQGKLFF. Based on the CDR3 plus reference TRBV2 and TRBJ1-4, the full variable domain is EPEVTQTPSHQVTQMGQEVILRCVPISNHLYFYWYRQILGQKVEFLVSFYNNEISEKSEIFDDQFSVERPDGSNFTLKIRSTKLEDSAMYFCASSEKFGQGKLFFGSGTQLSVL.

The rearrangement joins TRBV5-5 to TRBJ2-7; 9 nucleotides agree with TRBD1. V gave up 4 bases and J gave up 3 bases; unmatched junction bases: 5. The CDR3 has 14 residues. Per germline, CDR1 SGHKS and CDR2 YYEKEE (reference sequence). The CDR3 DNA reads TGTGCCAGCAGCCTAGGACAGGGGAACTACGAGCAGTACTTC. It is translated as CASSLGQGNYEQYF.